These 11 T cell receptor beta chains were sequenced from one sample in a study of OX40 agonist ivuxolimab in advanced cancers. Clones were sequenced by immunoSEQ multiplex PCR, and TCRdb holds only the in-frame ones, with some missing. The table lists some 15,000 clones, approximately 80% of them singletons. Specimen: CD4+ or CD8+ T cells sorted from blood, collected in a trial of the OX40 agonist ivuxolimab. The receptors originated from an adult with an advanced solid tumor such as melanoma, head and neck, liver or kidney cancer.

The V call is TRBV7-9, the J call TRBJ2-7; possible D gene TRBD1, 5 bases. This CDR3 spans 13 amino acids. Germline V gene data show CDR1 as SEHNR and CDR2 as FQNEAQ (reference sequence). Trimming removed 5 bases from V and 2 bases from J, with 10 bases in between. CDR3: CASSPDITYEQYF. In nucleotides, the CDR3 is TGTGCCAGCAGCCCGGACATTACCTACGAGCAGTACTTC.

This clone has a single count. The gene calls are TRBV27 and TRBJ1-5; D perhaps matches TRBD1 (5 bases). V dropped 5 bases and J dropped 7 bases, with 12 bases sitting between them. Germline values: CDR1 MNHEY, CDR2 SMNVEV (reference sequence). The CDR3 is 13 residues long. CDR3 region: CASSPGLNQPQHF. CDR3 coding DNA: TGTGCCAGCAGTCCAGGGTTAAACCAGCCCCAGCATTTT.

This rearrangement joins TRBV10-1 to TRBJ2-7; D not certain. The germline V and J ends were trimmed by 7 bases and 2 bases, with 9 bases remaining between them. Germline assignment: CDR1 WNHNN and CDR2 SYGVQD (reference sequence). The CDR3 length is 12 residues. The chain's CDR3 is CASTTVAYEQYF. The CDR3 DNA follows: TGCGCCAGCACTACGGTCGCCTACGAGCAGTACTTC.

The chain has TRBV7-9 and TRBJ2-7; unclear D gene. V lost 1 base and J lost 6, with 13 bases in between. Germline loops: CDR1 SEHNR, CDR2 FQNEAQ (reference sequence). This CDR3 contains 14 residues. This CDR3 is CASSLGPGWGEQYF. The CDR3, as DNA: TGTGCCAGCAGCTTAGGTCCAGGCTGGGGCGAGCAGTACTTC.

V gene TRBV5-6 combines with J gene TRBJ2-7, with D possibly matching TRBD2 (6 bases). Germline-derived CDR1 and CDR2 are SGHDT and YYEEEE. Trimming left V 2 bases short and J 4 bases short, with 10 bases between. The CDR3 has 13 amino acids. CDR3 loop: CASSLVAAYEQYF. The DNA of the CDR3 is TGTGCCAGCAGCTTAGTAGCGGCTTACGAGCAGTACTTC.

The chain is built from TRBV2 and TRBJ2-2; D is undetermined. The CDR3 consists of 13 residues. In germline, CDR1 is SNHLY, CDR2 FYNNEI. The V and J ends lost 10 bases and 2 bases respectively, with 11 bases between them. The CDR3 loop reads CAIVRDNTGELFF. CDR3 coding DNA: TGTGCCATCGTAAGGGATAACACCGGGGAGCTGTTTTTT. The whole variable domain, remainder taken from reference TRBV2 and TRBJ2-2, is EPEVTQTPSHQVTQMGQEVILRCVPISNHLYFYWYRQILGQKVEFLVSFYNNEISEKSEIFDDQFSVERPDGSNFTLKIRSTKLEDSAMYFCAIVRDNTGELFFGEGSRLTVL.

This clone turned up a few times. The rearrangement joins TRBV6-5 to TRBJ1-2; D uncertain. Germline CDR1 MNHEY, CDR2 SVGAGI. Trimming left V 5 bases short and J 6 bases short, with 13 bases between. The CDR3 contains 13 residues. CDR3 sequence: CASSQDPRDGYTF. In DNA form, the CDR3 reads TGTGCCAGCAGTCAAGATCCACGCGATGGCTACACCTTC.

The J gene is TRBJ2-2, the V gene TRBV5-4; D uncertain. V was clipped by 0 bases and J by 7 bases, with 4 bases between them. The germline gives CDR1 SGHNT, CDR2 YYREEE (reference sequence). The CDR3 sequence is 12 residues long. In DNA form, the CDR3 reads TGTGCCAGCAGCTTGGAGATCGGGGAGCTGTTTTTT. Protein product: CASSLEIGELFF.

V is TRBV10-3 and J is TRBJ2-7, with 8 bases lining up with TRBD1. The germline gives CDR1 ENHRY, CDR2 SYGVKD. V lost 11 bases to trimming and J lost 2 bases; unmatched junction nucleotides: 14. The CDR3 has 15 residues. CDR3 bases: TGTGCCGTCGAGAGAGACAGGGGTTCGCCCTACGAGCAGTACTTC. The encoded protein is CAVERDRGSPYEQYF.

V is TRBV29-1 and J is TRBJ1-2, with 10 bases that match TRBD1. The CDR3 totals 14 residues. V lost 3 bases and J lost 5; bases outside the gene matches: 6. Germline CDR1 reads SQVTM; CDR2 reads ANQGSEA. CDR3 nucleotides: TGCAGCGTTGAGCCGGGACAGGGGCATTATGGCTACACCTTC. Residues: CSVEPGQGHYGYTF. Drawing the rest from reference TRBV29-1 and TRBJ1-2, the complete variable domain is SAVISQKPSRDICQRGTSLTIQCQVDSQVTMMFWYRQQPGQSLTLIATANQGSEATYESGFVIDKFPISRPNLTFSTLTVSNMSPEDSSIYLCSVEPGQGHYGYTFGSGTRLTVV.

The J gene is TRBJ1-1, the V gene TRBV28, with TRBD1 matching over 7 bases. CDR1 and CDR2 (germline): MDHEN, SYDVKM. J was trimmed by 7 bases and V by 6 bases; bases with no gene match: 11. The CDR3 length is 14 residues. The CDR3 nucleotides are TGTGCCAGCAGGCTACCGGGGACAGCTAATGAAGCTTTCTTT. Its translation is CASRLPGTANEAFF.